One sample yielded the 20 T cell receptor beta chains listed below, sequenced in a study of T cell responses to AZD1222 COVID-19 vaccine. Libraries were prepared by immunoSEQ multiplex PCR; TCRdb keeps only in-frame clonotypes and omits some of them. The table includes about 100,000 clones, about 93% detected once. The specimen comprised peripheral blood, sampled on day 0 of AZD1222 vaccination. The source is an adult in good health.

This clone is a singleton in its sample. The genes are TRBV12-3 or TRBV12-4 and TRBJ2-7; D tentatively fits TRBD1 or TRBD2 (5 bases each). Between the trimmed V and J ends, which lost 3 bases and 6 bases, there was a span of 12 bases. The CDR3 has 13 residues. The CDR3 loop reads CASSFRIGGEQYF. CDR3 DNA: TGTGCCAGCAGTTTTAGGATTGGGGGCGAGCAGTACTTC.

This rearrangement joins TRBV2 to TRBJ2-7; no reliable D call. V gave up 5 bases and J gave up 0 bases, with 14 bases separating them. This CDR3 contains 15 residues. Germline values: CDR1 SNHLY, CDR2 FYNNEI. The CDR3 protein is CASSPQPESSYEQYF. The CDR3 DNA sequence: TGTGCCAGCAGTCCACAACCAGAGAGCTCCTACGAGCAGTACTTC.

The V call is TRBV6-6, the J call TRBJ1-6; D might be TRBD1 (5 bases). V was clipped by 6 bases and J by 7 bases, with 16 bases between them. The V gene's germline CDR1 is MNHNY and CDR2 SVGAGI (reference sequence). CDR3 length equals 15 residues. The CDR3 DNA is TGTGCCAGCAGAACCGACAGTGGAATCAATTCACCCCTCCACTTT. It specifies CASRTDSGINSPLHF.

V and J are TRBV3-1 (or the pseudogene TRBV3-2) and TRBJ2-7, with TRBD1 identical over 11 bases. The CDR3 totals 18 residues. V was pared by 3 bases and J by 0 bases, with 10 bases of the junction left unmatched. Per the germline V gene, CDR1 is LGHDT and CDR2 is YNNKEL (reference sequence). This CDR3 reads CASSQDRGLPQYSYEQYF. The CDR3 coding sequence is TGTGCCAGCAGCCAGGACAGGGGGCTTCCCCAATACTCCTACGAGCAGTACTTC.

This sequence joins TRBV30 and TRBJ2-5; TRBD1 or TRBD2 may be the D gene (5 bases each). Germline assignment: CDR1 GTSNPN and CDR2 SVGIG (reference sequence). There are 13 residues in the CDR3. The V end was cut by 3 bases, the J end by 5 bases, with 13 bases between. In DNA form, the CDR3 reads TGTGCCTGGAGCGGCCGGGGACGGGAGACCCAGTACTTC. Translation gives CAWSGRGRETQYF. The full variable domain, completed using reference TRBV30 and TRBJ2-5, is SQTIHQWPATLVQPVGSPLSLECTVEGTSNPNLYWYRQAAGRGLQLLFYSVGIGQISSEVPQNLSASRPQDRQFILSSKKLLLSDSGFYLCAWSGRGRETQYFGPGTRLLVL.

This clone was counted a single time. The chain combines TRBV7-2 with TRBJ2-7; D could derive from TRBD1 or TRBD2 (5 bases each). This CDR3 has 18 amino acids. V shed 2 bases and J shed 2 bases, with 22 bases lying between them. CDR1 and CDR2 from the germline V gene are SGHTA and FQGNSA. The CDR3 reads CASSLRGNRDRPPYEQYF. CDR3 DNA sequence: TGTGCCAGCAGCTTAAGGGGAAACCGGGACCGACCTCCCTACGAGCAGTACTTC.

The chain employs TRBV10-2 and TRBJ1-3; perhaps TRBD1 as D (5 bases). The V gene lost 6 bases and the J gene lost 0 bases, with 12 bases spanning the gap. The CDR3 loop spans 15 amino acids. CDR1 and CDR2 (germline): WSHSY, SAAADI. CDR3 sequence (DNA): TGCGCCAGCAGCGACAGCTTTCTCTCTGGAAACACCATATATTTT. Protein sequence: CASSDSFLSGNTIYF.

The chain links TRBV7-2 to TRBJ1-1; 8 bases map to TRBD1. With 0 bases clipped from V and 4 bases from J, the junction kept 7 bases outside the gene matches. Germline CDR1 is SGHTA and CDR2 is FQGNSA. The length of the CDR3 is 16 residues. CDR3 DNA sequence: TGTGCCAGCAGCTTAGCTGACAGGGGTCGGGGCACTGAAGCTTTCTTT. This gives the protein CASSLADRGRGTEAFF.

The rearrangement uses TRBV7-9 and TRBJ2-1; either TRBD1 or TRBD2 may supply D (5 bases each). The germline V and J ends were trimmed by 5 bases and 4 bases, with 12 bases remaining between them. CDR1 is SEHNR and CDR2 is FQNEAQ in the germline V gene (reference sequence). The CDR3 length is 14 residues. In DNA form, the CDR3 reads TGTGCCAGCAGCCCCCCCTGGGGGTACAATGAGCAGTTCTTC. Translated, it gives CASSPPWGYNEQFF.

V is TRBV6-6 and J is TRBJ1-2; TRBD1 agrees at 10 bases. The CDR3 sequence is 16 residues long. The J segment lost 5 bases and the V segment lost 4 bases, leaving 10 bases of the junction unmatched. Looked up from germline, CDR1 is MNHNY and CDR2 is SVGAGI (reference sequence). CDR3 residues: CASSSLPGTGEYGYTF. The CDR3 DNA sequence: TGTGCCAGCAGTTCCCTCCCCGGGACAGGGGAATATGGCTACACCTTC.

The J gene is TRBJ2-3, the V gene TRBV9; TRBD2 aligns across 14 bases. The CDR3 consists of 15 residues. V gave up 3 bases and J gave up 8 bases; unmatched junction bases: 5. Germline V gene lookup returns CDR1 SGDLS and CDR2 YYNGEE. CDR3 residues: CASSGGLAGAATQYF. CDR3 DNA sequence: TGTGCCAGCAGCGGGGGACTAGCGGGAGCGGCTACGCAGTATTTT. Full variable domain (remainder filled in from reference TRBV9 and TRBJ2-3): DSGVTQTPKHLITATGQRVTLRCSPRSGDLSVYWYQQSLDQGLQFLIQYYNGEERAKGNILERFSAQQFPDLHSELNLSSLELGDSALYFCASSGGLAGAATQYFGPGTRLTVL.

The CDR3 DNA follows: TGTGCCAGCAGCGGCCAGGGGTTTCAGCCCCAGCATTTT. This encodes CASSGQGFQPQHF. This rearrangement joins TRBV7-2 to TRBJ1-5; the D gene is possibly TRBD1 (6 bases). The CDR3 has 13 amino acids. Trimming removed 5 bases from V and 6 bases from J, with 11 bases in between. CDR1 SGHTA and CDR2 FQGNSA come from the germline V gene.

CDR3 sequence reads: CASSPIRGNGEKLFF. For the CDR3, the DNA is TGTGCCAGCAGTCCGATCAGGGGGAATGGGGAAAAACTGTTTTTT. This chain uses TRBV3-1 (or the pseudogene TRBV3-2) with TRBJ1-4, with TRBD1 matching 7 bases. The germline V gene encodes CDR1 LGHDT and CDR2 YNNKEL (reference sequence). V shed 6 bases, J shed 8 bases, and the junction held 12 bases outside the gene matches. CDR3 size: 15 residues.

This clone was counted a few times. The chain carries TRBV27 and TRBJ1-2; 10 bases align to TRBD1. Germline-derived CDR1 and CDR2 are MNHEY and SMNVEV (reference sequence). The CDR3 spans 17 residues. V shed 6 bases, J shed 4 bases, and the junction held 14 bases outside the gene matches. The CDR3 DNA reads TGTGCCAGCAGCTTACTACATTCGGACAGGGGGGCCTATGGCTACACCTTC. It encodes CASSLLHSDRGAYGYTF.

This chain joins TRBV10-3 and TRBJ2-2, with D perhaps matching TRBD2 (6 bases). This CDR3 is 15 amino acids long. Trimming removed 10 bases from V and 1 base from J, with 16 bases in between. Germline CDR1 is ENHRY and CDR2 is SYGVKD. CDR3 sequence: CASIRDFENTGELFF. The CDR3 DNA sequence: TGTGCCAGTATCCGGGACTTCGAGAACACCGGGGAGCTGTTTTTT.

The chain combines TRBV19 with TRBJ1-4; a weak D match, TRBD1 (5 bases). Germline CDR1 LNHDA, CDR2 SQIVND (reference sequence). This CDR3 spans 13 amino acids. Trimming cost V 4 bases and J 7 bases, with 10 bases left between them. The chain's CDR3 is CASSTDNFEKLFF. The CDR3 nucleotides are TGTGCCAGTAGTACGGACAATTTTGAAAAACTGTTTTTT.

This clone came up once. The chain uses TRBV7-9 and TRBJ2-1; D is perhaps TRBD1 or TRBD2 (5 bases each). The CDR3 runs 11 residues. V lost 5 bases, J lost 12 bases, and 11 bases lay in between. Germline CDR1 and CDR2: SEHNR and FQNEAQ (reference sequence). The CDR3, as DNA: TGTGCCAGCAGCAAAGAGAGGGGGCAGTTCTTC. Translating gives CASSKERGQFF.

V is TRBV12-3 or TRBV12-4 and J is TRBJ2-2; D unclear. V lost 7 bases and J lost 1, with 7 bases in between. The CDR3 runs 13 residues. For the CDR3, the DNA is TGTGCCAGCACATGGGAGAACACCGGGGAGCTGTTTTTT. It translates to CASTWENTGELFF.

The rearrangement uses TRBV20-1 and TRBJ1-5; D perhaps matches TRBD1 (6 bases). Trimming removed 3 bases from V and 4 bases from J, with 13 bases in between. This CDR3 is 14 amino acids long. The germline CDR1 and CDR2 sequences are DFQATT and SNEGSKA (reference sequence). This CDR3 reads CSASRGQNNQPQHF. As DNA, the CDR3 is TGCAGTGCTAGTCGAGGACAGAATAATCAGCCCCAGCATTTT.

V and J are TRBV11-1 and TRBJ2-1; the D gene is possibly TRBD1 (6 bases). The length of the CDR3 is 15 residues. Germline values: CDR1 SGHAT, CDR2 FQDESV (reference sequence). V was pared by 3 bases and J by 7 bases, with 16 bases between. The CDR3 DNA sequence: TGTGCCAGCAGCTTGGTAACAGGGAGTTGGAATGAGCAGTTCTTC. It yields the protein CASSLVTGSWNEQFF.